This entry concerns a single T cell receptor (beta chain). As yet, its antigen is unknown. The source of the sample is a study of beta chain features in type 1 diabetes. Findings and caveats of the study: The study found moderately but significantly shorter TCRB CDR3s in all four CD4+ subsets of Type 1 diabetes patients. With patients and controls alike, PCR might favor shorter templates to an equal degree. In the patient group, naive, central memory and Treg TCRB repertoires seemed more alike than in the healthy donor group.

Sequencing targeted expressed TCRB transcripts, as all isolated RNA had been reverse transcribed. The average read count of naive, central memory and regulatory T cell samples was approximately 3.5 million. Libraries were prepared by immunoSEQ multiplex PCR; TCRdb keeps only in-frame clonotypes and omits some of them. The data hold approximately 730,000 clones, with around 15% observed a single time. CD45RO/CCR7/CD25/CD127/CD95/CD27 sorting isolated CD4+ naive, central memory, regulatory and stem cell-like memory cells. From germline, CDR1 is SGHTA and CDR2 FQGTGA. The CDR3 loop spans 14 amino acids. V lost 4 bases and J lost 0, with 6 bases in between.

This clonotype was sampled from a man aged 18-30 years with type 1 diabetes. V is TRBV7-3 and J is TRBJ2-2; D remains ambiguous. Material for sequencing was naive CD4+ T cells from blood. The CDR3 here is CASSSGANTGELFF. The CDR3 DNA reads TGTGCCAGCAGCTCCGGAGCGAACACCGGGGAGCTGTTTTTT.